These 21 T cell receptor beta chains share one sample of origin, sequenced in a study of cytomegalovirus exposure and HLA in healthy donors. The PCR made use of 60 Vbeta and 13 Jbeta primers. This table comes from immunoSEQ multiplex PCR, and its TCRdb copy is limited to in-frame clones, with some not included. The table has 96,000 or so clones, 65% to 75% seen once. Sequenced input: PBMCs. The receptors stem from a female donor in good health and CMV-seropositive.

J is TRBJ1-5 and V is TRBV4-1; no clear D. V lost 1 base and J lost 9, with 10 bases in between. The length of the CDR3 is 13 residues. The germline CDR1 and CDR2 sequences are MGHRA and YSYEKL. The CDR3 region has the DNA TGCGCCAGCAGCCAAGTATTGCGTGCGCCCCAGCATTTT. Translated: CASSQVLRAPQHF.

This clone showed up just a few times. The identical CDR3 is also encoded by other nucleotide sequences in the sample. J is TRBJ2-5 and V is TRBV7-2; possibly TRBD1 for D (5 bases). CDR3 length equals 13 residues. Germline CDR1 SGHTA, CDR2 FQGNSA. Trimming cost V 1 base and J 3 bases, with 6 bases left between them. The CDR3 nucleotides read TGTGCCAGCAGCTTAGTCAGGGAAGAGACCCAGTACTTC. Translation: CASSLVREETQYF.

V gene TRBV30 combines with J gene TRBJ1-4, with D maybe TRBD1 (5 bases). Deletions cut 3 bases from V and 7 bases from J, with 15 bases between. Germline V gene lookup returns CDR1 GTSNPN and CDR2 SVGIG (reference sequence). The CDR3 totals 14 residues. The CDR3 region is CAWRRPGVGEKLFF. CDR3 in DNA: TGTGCCTGGAGGCGGCCGGGGGTAGGTGAAAAACTGTTTTTT.

The chain links TRBV5-6 to TRBJ2-7; D unclear. The CDR3 extends over 14 amino acids. Germline CDR1 is SGHDT and CDR2 is YYEEEE. V lost 0 bases to trimming and J lost 2 bases, with 9 bases between them. The CDR3 protein is CASSLGRITYEQYF. CDR3 coding DNA: TGTGCCAGCAGCTTGGGCAGGATCACCTACGAGCAGTACTTC.

This chain joins TRBV7-2 and TRBJ2-2; 8 bases line up with TRBD1. This CDR3 comprises 16 residues. CDR1 SGHTA and CDR2 FQGNSA come from the germline V gene. The J segment lost 5 bases and the V segment lost 2 bases, leaving 7 bases of the junction unmatched. The CDR3, as DNA: TGTGCCAGCAGCTTAAGGACAGGGCCGGGGACCGGGGAGCTGTTTTTT. Residues: CASSLRTGPGTGELFF. The variable domain in full, completed from reference TRBV7-2 and TRBJ2-2, reads GAGVSQSPSNKVTEKGKDVELRCDPISGHTALYWYRQSLGQGLEFLIYFQGNSAPDKSGLPSDRFSAERTGGSVSTLTIQRTQQEDSAVYLCASSLRTGPGTGELFFGEGSRLTVL.

J is TRBJ1-2 and V is TRBV4-3; the match to TRBD1 covers 10 bases. The junction had 8 bases not matched to a gene; V was cut back by 4 bases and J by 6 bases. Germline V gene lookup returns CDR1 LGHNA and CDR2 YSLEER. The CDR3 runs 15 residues. This chain's CDR3 is CASSLYSGTGDGYTF. The CDR3, as DNA: TGCGCCAGCAGCCTTTATTCCGGGACAGGGGATGGCTACACCTTC.

The chain couples TRBV2 to TRBJ2-5; TRBD1 agrees at 10 bases. The germline V gene has CDR1 SNHLY and CDR2 FYNNEI. With V trimmed by 0 bases and J by 4 bases, 8 bases remained unmatched. The CDR3 consists of 17 residues. CDR3 amino acids: CASSEARTGGIRETQYF. DNA for the CDR3: TGTGCCAGCAGTGAAGCGCGGACAGGGGGGATTAGAGAGACCCAGTACTTC.

The V gene is TRBV15, the J gene TRBJ2-6, with a weak D call TRBD1 (5 bases). V gave up 4 bases and J gave up 1 base, with 8 bases separating them. The CDR3 has 15 residues. Germline lookup yields CDR1 LNHNV and CDR2 YYDKDF (reference sequence). CDR3 in amino acids: CATSTGLSGANVLTF. The CDR3 coding sequence is TGTGCCACCAGCACAGGGTTGTCTGGGGCCAACGTCCTGACTTTC.

The chain uses TRBV7-9 and TRBJ2-6, with D perhaps matching TRBD2 (6 bases). This CDR3 contains 17 residues. V was cut by 1 base and J by 4 bases, with 14 bases left in between. Germline CDR1 SEHNR, CDR2 FQNEAQ (reference sequence). CDR3 sequence reads: CASSLGTTITGANVLTF. CDR3 bases: TGTGCCAGCAGCTTAGGGACTACCATCACAGGGGCCAACGTCCTGACTTTC.

Regarding this clone: The conserved phenylalanine or tryptophan is not found at the CDR3 terminus, so this likely reflects a read error. The chain joins TRBV5-1 to TRBJ2-7; 8 bases are shared with TRBD2. The CDR3 covers 14 residues. CDR1 and CDR2 from the germline V gene are SGHRS and YFSETQ. The J segment lost 0 bases and the V segment lost 3 bases, leaving 2 bases of the junction unmatched. CDR3 amino acids: CASSWSGSSYEQYL. The DNA for the CDR3 is TGCGCCAGCAGCTGGAGCGGGAGCTCCTACGAGCAGTACCTC.

The CDR3 reads CASRLPGANVLTF. The DNA for the CDR3 is TGTGCCAGTCGACTCCCTGGGGCCAACGTCCTGACTTTC. The chain uses TRBV28 and TRBJ2-6; D unresolved. The CDR3 runs 13 residues. Germline V lookup: CDR1 MDHEN, CDR2 SYDVKM. With 9 bases removed from V and 2 bases from J, the gap between germline ends came to 8 bases. The entire variable domain, with the rest obtained from reference TRBV28 and TRBJ2-6, is as follows: DVKVTQSSRYLVKRTGEKVFLECVQDMDHENMFWYRQDPGLGLRLIYFSYDVKMKEKGDIPEGYSVSREKKERFSLILESASTNQTSMYLCASRLPGANVLTFGAGSRLTVL.

V usage is TRBV19 and J usage is TRBJ2-7; D is possibly TRBD1 (6 bases). Between the trimmed V and J ends, which lost 5 bases and 2 bases, there was a span of 13 bases. Germline values: CDR1 LNHDA, CDR2 SQIVND (reference sequence). The CDR3 runs 14 residues. Here the CDR3 reads CASSANRDPYEQYF. The DNA of the CDR3 is TGTGCCAGTAGTGCGAACAGGGATCCCTACGAGCAGTACTTC.

The rearrangement uses TRBV6-1 and TRBJ2-1; 13 bases align to TRBD2. The length of the CDR3 is 15 residues. Germline V gene lookup returns CDR1 MNHNS and CDR2 SASEGT. V lost 7 bases to trimming and J lost 5 bases; unmatched junction nucleotides: 5. CDR3 loop: CASKVLAGGDNEQFF. In DNA form, the CDR3 reads TGTGCCAGCAAGGTACTAGCGGGAGGGGACAATGAGCAGTTCTTC.

The chain couples TRBV10-3 to TRBJ2-5; the match to TRBD1 covers 7 bases. The germline gives CDR1 ENHRY, CDR2 SYGVKD. The CDR3 length is 13 residues. Unmatched junction bases numbered 4, after V lost 7 bases and J lost 2 bases. CDR3 nucleotides: TGTGCCATCAAGGGGGCAGAACAAGAGACCCAGTACTTC. Its protein is CAIKGAEQETQYF.

The chain employs TRBV4-2 and TRBJ2-2; perhaps TRBD2 as D (5 bases). Germline assignment: CDR1 LGHNA and CDR2 YNFKEQ. The CDR3 runs to 16 residues. V lost 2 bases to trimming and J lost 0 bases, with 10 bases between them. The CDR3 region has the DNA TGTGCCAGCAGCCAATCCGCGGGCACGAACACCGGGGAGCTGTTTTTT. This gives the protein CASSQSAGTNTGELFF.

This clone was counted once. The gene calls are TRBV5-1 and TRBJ1-4; D remains unclear. The CDR3 has 16 residues. V was shortened by 0 bases and J by 0 bases, with 9 bases between the two germline ends. From germline, CDR1 is SGHRS and CDR2 YFSETQ. CDR3 nucleotides: TGCGCCAGCAGCTTGGTCGGTTCTGCAACTAATGAAAAACTGTTTTTT. It is translated as CASSLVGSATNEKLFF.

V usage is TRBV11-2 and J usage is TRBJ1-4; no firm D call. CDR1 SGHAT and CDR2 FQNNGV come from the germline V gene. Trimming removed 4 bases from V and 8 bases from J, with 14 bases in between. The CDR3 totals 14 residues. CDR3 sequence reads: CASSSLGRVEKLFF. The CDR3 coding sequence is TGTGCCAGCAGCTCCCTAGGGCGGGTCGAAAAACTGTTTTTT. Full variable domain (missing parts from reference TRBV11-2 and TRBJ1-4): EAGVAQSPRYKIIEKRQSVAFWCNPISGHATLYWYQQILGQGPKLLIQFQNNGVVDDSQLPKDRFSAERLKGVDSTLKIQPAKLEDSAVYLCASSSLGRVEKLFFGSGTQLSVL.

The J gene is TRBJ1-1, the V gene TRBV7-9; the match to TRBD1 covers 9 bases. Germline-derived CDR1 and CDR2 are SEHNR and FQNEAQ (reference sequence). CDR3 length: 16 amino acids. The junction had 3 bases not matched to a gene; V was cut back by 0 bases and J by 1 base. The CDR3 bases are TGTGCCAGCAGCTTAGCGACACAGGGGGCGAACACTGAAGCTTTCTTT. This encodes CASSLATQGANTEAFF. Complete variable domain (other parts from reference TRBV7-9 and TRBJ1-1): DTGVSQNPRHKITKRGQNVTFRCDPISEHNRLYWYRQTLGQGPEFLTYFQNEAQLEKSRLLSDRFSAERPKGSFSTLEIQRTEQGDSAMYLCASSLATQGANTEAFFGQGTRLTVV.

The sample holds a few counts of this clone. The chain is built from TRBV4-3 and TRBJ2-7; 11 bases line up with TRBD1. Trimming cost V 6 bases and J 2 bases; bases outside gene matches: 12. The CDR3 contains 17 residues. The germline CDR1 and CDR2 sequences are LGHNA and YSLEER. The CDR3 nucleotides are TGCGCCAGCAGTCCAAGAGTTCCGGGACAGGGGGCCTACGAGCAGTACTTC. Its translation is CASSPRVPGQGAYEQYF.

The chain links TRBV19 to TRBJ2-7; 9 bases align to TRBD2. V dropped 5 bases and J dropped 0; count of bases not matched to a gene: 5. Per the germline V gene, CDR1 is LNHDA and CDR2 is SQIVND (reference sequence). The CDR3 extends over 15 amino acids. The CDR3 spells CASSYKREVSYEQYF. DNA for the CDR3: TGTGCCAGTAGTTACAAGCGGGAGGTCTCCTACGAGCAGTACTTC.

The chain employs TRBV6-1 and TRBJ1-4, with TRBD1 matching over 8 bases. J lost 3 bases, V lost 3 bases, and 3 bases had no gene match. Germline lookup yields CDR1 MNHNS and CDR2 SASEGT. The CDR3 totals 15 residues. The CDR3 sequence is CASSEGQASNEKLFF. DNA of the CDR3: TGTGCCAGCAGTGAGGGACAGGCGTCTAATGAAAAACTGTTTTTT.